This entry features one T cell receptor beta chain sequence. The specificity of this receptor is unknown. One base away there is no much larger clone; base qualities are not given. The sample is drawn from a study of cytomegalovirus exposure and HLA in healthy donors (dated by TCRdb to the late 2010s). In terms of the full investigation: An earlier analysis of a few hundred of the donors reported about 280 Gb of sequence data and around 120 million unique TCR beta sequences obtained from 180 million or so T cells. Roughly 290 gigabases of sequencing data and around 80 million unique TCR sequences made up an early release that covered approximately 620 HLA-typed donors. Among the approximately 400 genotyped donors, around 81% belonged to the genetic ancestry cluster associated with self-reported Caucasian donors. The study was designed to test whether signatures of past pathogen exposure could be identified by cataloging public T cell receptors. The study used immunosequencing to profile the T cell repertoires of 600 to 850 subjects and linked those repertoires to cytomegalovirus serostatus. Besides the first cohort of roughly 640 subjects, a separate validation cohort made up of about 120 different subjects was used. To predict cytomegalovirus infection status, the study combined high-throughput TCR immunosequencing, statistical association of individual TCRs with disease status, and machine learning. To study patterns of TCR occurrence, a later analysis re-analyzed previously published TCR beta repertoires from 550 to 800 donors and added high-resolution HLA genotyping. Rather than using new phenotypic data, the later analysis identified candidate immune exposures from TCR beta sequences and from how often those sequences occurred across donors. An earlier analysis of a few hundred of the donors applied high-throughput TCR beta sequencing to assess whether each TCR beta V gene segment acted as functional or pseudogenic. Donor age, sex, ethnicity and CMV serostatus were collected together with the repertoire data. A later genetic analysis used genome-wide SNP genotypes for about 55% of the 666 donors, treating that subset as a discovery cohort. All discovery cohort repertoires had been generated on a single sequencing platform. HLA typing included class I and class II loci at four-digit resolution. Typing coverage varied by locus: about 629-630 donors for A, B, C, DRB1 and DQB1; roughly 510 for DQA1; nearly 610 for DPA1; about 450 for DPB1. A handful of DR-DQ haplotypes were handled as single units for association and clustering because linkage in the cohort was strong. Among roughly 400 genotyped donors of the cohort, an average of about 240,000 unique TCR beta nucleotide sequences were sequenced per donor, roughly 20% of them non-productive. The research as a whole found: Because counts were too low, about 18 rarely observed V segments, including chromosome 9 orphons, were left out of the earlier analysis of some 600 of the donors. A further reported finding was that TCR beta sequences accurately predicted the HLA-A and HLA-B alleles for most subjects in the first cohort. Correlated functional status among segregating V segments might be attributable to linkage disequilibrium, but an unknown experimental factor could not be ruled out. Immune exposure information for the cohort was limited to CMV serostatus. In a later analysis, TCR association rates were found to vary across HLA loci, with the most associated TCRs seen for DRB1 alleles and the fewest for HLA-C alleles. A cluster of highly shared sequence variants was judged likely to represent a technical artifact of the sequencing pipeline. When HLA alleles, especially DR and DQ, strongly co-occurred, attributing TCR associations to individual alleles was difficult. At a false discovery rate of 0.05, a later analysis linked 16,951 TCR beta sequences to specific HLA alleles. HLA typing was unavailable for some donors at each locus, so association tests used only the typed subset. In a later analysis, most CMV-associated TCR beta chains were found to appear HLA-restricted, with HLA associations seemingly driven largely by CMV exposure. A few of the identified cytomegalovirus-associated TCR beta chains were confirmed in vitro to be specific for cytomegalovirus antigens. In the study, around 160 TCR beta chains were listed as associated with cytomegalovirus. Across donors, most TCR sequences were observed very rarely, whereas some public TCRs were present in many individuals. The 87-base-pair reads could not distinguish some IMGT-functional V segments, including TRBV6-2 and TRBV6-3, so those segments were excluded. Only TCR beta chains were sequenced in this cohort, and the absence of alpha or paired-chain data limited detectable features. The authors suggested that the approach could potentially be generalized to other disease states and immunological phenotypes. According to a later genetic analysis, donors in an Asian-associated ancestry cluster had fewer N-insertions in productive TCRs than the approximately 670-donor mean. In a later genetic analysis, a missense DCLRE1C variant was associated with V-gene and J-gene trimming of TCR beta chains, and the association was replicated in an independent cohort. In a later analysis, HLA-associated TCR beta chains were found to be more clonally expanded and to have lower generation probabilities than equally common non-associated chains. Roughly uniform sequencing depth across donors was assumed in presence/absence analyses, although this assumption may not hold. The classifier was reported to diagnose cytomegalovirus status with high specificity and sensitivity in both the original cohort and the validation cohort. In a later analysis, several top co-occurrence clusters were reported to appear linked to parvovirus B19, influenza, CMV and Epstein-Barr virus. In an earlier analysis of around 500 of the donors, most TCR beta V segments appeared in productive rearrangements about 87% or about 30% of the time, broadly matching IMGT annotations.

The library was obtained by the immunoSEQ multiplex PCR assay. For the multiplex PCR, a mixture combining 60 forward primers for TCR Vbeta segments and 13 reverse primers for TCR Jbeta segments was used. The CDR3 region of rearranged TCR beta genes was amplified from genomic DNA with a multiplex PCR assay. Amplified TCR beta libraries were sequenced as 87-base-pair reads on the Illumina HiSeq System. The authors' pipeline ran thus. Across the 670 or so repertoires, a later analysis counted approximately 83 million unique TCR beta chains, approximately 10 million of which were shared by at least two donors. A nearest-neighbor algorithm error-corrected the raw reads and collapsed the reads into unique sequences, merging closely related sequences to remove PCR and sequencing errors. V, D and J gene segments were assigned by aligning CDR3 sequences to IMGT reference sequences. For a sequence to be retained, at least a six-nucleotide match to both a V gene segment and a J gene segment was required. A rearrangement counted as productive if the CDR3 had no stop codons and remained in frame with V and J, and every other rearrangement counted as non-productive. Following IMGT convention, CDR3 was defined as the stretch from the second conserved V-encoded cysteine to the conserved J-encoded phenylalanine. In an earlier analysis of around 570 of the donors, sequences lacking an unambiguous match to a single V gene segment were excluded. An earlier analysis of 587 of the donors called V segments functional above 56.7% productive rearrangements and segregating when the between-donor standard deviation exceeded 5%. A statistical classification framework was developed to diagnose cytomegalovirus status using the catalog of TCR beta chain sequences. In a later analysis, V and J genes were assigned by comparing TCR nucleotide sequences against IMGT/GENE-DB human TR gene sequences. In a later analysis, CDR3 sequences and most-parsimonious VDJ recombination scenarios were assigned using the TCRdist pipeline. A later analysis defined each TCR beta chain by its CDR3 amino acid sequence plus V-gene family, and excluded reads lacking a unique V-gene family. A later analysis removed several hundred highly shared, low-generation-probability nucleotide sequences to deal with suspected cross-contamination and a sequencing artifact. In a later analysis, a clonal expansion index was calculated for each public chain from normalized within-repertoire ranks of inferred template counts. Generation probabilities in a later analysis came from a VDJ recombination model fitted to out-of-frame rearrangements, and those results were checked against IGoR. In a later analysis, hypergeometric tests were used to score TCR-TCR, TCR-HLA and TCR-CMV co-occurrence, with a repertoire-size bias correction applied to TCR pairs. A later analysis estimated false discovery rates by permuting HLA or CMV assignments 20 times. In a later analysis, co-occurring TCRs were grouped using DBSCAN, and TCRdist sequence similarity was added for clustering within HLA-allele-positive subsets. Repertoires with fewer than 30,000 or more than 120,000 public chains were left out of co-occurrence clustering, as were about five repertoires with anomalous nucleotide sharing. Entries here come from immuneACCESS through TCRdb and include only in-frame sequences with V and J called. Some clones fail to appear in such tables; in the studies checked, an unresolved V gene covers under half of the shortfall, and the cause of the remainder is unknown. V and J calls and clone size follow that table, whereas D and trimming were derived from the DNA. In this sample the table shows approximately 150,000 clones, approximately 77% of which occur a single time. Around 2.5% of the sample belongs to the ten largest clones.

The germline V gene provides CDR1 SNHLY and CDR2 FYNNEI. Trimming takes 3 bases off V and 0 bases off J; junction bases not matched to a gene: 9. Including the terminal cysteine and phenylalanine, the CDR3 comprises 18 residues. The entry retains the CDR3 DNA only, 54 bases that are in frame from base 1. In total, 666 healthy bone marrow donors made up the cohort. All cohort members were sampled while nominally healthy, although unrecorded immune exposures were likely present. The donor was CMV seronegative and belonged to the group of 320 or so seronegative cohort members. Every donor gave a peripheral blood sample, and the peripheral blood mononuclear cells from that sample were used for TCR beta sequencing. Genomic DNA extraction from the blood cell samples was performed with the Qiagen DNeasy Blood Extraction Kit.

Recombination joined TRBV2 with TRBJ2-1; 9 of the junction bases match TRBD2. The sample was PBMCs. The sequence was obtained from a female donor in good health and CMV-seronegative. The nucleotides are TGTGCCAGCAGTGAGGGGCGGGAGGGCCAGGGCTCCTACAATGAGCAGTTCTTC. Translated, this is CASSEGREGQGSYNEQFF.